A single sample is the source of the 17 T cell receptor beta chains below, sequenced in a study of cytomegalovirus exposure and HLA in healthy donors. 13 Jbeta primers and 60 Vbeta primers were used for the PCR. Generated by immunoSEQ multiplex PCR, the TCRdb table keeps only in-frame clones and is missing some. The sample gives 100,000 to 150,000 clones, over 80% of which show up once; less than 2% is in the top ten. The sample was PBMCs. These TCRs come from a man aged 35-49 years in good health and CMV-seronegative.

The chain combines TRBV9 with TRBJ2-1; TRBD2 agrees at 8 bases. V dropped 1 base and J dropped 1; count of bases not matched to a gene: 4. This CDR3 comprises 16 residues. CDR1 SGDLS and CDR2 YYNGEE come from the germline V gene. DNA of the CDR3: TGTGCCAGCAGCGTACCGGCGGGGGGTTCCTACAATGAGCAGTTCTTC. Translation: CASSVPAGGSYNEQFF.

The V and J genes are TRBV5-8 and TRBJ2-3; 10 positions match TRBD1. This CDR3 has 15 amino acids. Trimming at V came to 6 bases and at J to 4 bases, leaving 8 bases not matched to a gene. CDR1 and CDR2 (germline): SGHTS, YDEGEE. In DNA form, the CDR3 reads TGTGCCAGCAACGGGGGACAGGGGATTTCAGATACGCAGTATTTT. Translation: CASNGGQGISDTQYF. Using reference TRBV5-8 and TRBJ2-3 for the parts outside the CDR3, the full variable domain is EAGVTQSPTHLIKTRGQQATLRCSPISGHTSVYWYQQALGLGLQFLLWYDEGEERNRGNFPPRFSGRQFPNYSSELNVNALELEDSALYLCASNGGQGISDTQYFGPGTRLTVL.

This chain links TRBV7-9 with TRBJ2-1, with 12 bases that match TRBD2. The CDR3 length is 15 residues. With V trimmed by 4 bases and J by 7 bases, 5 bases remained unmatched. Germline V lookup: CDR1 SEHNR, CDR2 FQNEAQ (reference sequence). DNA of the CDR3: TGTGCCAGCAGCTCTGGACTAGCGGGATGGAATGAGCAGTTCTTC. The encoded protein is CASSSGLAGWNEQFF.

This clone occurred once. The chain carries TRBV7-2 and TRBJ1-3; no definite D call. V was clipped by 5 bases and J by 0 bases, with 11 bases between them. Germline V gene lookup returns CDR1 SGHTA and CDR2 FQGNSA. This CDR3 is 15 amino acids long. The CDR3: CASSTEAYSGNTIYF. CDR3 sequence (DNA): TGTGCCAGCAGCACCGAGGCATACTCTGGAAACACCATATATTTT.

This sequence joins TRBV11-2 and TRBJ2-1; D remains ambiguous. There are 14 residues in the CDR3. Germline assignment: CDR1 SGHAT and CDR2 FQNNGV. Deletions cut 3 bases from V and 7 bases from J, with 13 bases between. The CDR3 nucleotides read TGTGCCAGCAGCTTGTCCCCCTCGAGTAATGAGCAGTTCTTC. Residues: CASSLSPSSNEQFF.

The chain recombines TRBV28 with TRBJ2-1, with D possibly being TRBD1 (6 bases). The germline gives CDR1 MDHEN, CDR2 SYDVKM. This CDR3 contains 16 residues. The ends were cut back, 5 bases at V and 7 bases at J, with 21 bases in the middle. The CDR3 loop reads CASSPHRRGPMNEQFF. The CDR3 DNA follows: TGTGCCAGCAGTCCGCACCGCAGGGGCCCGATGAATGAGCAGTTCTTC.

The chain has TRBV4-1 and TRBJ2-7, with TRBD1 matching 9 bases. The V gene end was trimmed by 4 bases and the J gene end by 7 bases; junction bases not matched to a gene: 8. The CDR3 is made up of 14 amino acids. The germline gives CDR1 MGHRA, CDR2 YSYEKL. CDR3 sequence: CASSRQQGAEEQYF. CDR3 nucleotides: TGCGCCAGCAGCCGCCAACAGGGGGCAGAGGAGCAGTACTTC.

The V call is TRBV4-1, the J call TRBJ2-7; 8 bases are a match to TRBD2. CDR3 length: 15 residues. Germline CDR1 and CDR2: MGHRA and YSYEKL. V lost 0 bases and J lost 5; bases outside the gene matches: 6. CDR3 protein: CASSQDDAGGDEQYF. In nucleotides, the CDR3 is TGCGCCAGCAGCCAAGATGACGCGGGGGGCGACGAGCAGTACTTC.

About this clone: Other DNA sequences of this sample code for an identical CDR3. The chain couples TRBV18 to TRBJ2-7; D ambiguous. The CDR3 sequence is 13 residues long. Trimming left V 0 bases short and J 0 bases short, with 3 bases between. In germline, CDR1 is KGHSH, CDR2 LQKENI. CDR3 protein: CASSPPSSYEQYF. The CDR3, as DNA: TGTGCCAGCTCACCACCGAGCTCCTACGAGCAGTACTTC.

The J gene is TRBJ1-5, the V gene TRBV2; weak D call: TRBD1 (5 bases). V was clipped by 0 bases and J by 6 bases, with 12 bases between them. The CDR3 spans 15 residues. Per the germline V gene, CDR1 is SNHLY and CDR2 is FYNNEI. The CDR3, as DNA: TGTGCCAGCAGTGAAGCGGCAGGGCAGGGTCAGCCCCAGCATTTT. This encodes CASSEAAGQGQPQHF. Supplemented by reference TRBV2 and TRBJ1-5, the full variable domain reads EPEVTQTPSHQVTQMGQEVILRCVPISNHLYFYWYRQILGQKVEFLVSFYNNEISEKSEIFDDQFSVERPDGSNFTLKIRSTKLEDSAMYFCASSEAAGQGQPQHFGDGTRLSIL.

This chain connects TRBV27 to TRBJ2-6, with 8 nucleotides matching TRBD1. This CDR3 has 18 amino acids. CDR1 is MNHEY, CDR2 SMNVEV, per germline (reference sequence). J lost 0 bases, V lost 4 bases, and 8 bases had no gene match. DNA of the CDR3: TGTGCCAGCAGTTCGCTGCGACAGGGGATCTCTGGGGCCAACGTCCTGACTTTC. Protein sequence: CASSSLRQGISGANVLTF.

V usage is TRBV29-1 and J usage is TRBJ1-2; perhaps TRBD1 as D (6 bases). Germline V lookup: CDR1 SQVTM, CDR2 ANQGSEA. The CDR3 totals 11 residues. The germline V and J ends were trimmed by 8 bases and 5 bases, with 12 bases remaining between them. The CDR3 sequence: CSSSGAYGYTF. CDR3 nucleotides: TGCAGCAGTTCAGGGGCGTATGGCTACACCTTC.

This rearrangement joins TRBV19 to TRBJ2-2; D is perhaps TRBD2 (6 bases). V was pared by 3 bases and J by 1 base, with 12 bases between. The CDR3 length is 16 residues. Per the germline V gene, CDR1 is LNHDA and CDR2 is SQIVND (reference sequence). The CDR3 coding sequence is TGTGCCAGTAGTATGCCCTCCGGGGGGAACACCGGGGAGCTGTTTTTT. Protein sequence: CASSMPSGGNTGELFF.

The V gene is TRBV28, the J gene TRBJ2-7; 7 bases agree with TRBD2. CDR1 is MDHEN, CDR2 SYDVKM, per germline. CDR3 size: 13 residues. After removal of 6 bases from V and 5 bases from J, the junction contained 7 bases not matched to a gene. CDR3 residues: CASRGGWGDEQYF. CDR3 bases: TGTGCCAGCAGGGGGGGGTGGGGCGACGAGCAGTACTTC.

Here the CDR3 reads CASSSTGLGTQYF. CDR3 nucleotides: TGTGCCAGCAGCTCGACAGGGTTGGGGACCCAGTACTTC. The chain employs TRBV7-3 and TRBJ2-5, with TRBD1 matching over 7 bases. CDR3 length equals 13 residues. The germline gives CDR1 SGHTA, CDR2 FQGTGA. V gave up 4 bases and J gave up 7 bases; unmatched junction bases: 6.

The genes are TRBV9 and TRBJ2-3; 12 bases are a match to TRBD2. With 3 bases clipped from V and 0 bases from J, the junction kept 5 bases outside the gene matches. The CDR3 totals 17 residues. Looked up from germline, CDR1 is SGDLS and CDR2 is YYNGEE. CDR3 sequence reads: CASSAGTSGFSTDTQYF. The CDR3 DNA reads TGTGCCAGCAGCGCCGGGACTAGCGGGTTTAGCACAGATACGCAGTATTTT. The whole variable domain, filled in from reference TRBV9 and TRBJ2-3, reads DSGVTQTPKHLITATGQRVTLRCSPRSGDLSVYWYQQSLDQGLQFLIQYYNGEERAKGNILERFSAQQFPDLHSELNLSSLELGDSALYFCASSAGTSGFSTDTQYFGPGTRLTVL.

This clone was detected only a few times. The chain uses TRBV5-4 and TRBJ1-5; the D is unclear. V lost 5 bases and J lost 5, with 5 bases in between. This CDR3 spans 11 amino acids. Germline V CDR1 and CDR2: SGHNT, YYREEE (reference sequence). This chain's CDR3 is CASRADQPQHF. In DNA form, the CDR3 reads TGTGCCAGCAGGGCCGATCAGCCCCAGCATTTT.